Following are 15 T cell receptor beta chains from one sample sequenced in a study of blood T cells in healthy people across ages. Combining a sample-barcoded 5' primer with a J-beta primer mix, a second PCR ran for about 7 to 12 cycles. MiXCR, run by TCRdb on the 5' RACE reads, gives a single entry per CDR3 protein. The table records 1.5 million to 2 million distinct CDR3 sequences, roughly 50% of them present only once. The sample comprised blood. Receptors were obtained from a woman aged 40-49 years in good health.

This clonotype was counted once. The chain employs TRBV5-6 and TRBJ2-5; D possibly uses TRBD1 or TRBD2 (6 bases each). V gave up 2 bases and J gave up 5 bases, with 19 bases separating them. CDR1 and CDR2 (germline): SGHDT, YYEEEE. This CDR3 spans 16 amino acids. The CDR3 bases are TGTGCCAGCAGCTTCCTCGGACCGGGGGCCGGGGAGACCCAGTACTTC. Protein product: CASSFLGPGAGETQYF. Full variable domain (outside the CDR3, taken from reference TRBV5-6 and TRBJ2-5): DAGVTQSPTHLIKTRGQQVTLRCSPKSGHDTVSWYQQALGQGPQFIFQYYEEEERQRGNFPDRFSGHQFPNYSSELNVNALLLGDSALYLCASSFLGPGAGETQYFGPGTRLLVL.

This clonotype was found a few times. CDR3 bases: TGTGCCAGCAGACCGGGACTGGCCTACGAGCAGTACTTC. Translation gives CASRPGLAYEQYF. The chain joins TRBV2 to TRBJ2-7, with D tentatively TRBD2 (6 bases). Trimming removed 6 bases from V and 2 bases from J, with 11 bases in between. CDR1 is SNHLY and CDR2 is FYNNEI in the germline V gene. The CDR3 runs 13 residues.

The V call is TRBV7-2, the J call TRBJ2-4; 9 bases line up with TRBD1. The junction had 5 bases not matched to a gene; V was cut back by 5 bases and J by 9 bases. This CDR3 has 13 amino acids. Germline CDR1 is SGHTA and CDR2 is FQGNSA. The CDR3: CASSARTGAIQYF. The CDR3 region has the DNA TGTGCCAGCAGCGCCCGGACAGGGGCCATTCAGTACTTC.

CDR3 sequence (DNA): TGTGCCAGCGGGTTTACTCCGGAGACCCAGTACTTC. It codes for CASGFTPETQYF. The chain is built from TRBV7-2 and TRBJ2-5; D remains unclear. Trimming stripped 8 bases from V and 5 bases from J, with 12 bases between. The CDR3 totals 12 residues. Germline V gene lookup returns CDR1 SGHTA and CDR2 FQGNSA.

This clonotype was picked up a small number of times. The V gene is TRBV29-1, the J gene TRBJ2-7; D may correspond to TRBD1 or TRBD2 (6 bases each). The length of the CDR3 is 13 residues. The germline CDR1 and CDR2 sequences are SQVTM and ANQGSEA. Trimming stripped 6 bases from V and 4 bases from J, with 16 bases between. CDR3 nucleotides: TGCAGCGTATGGCATGGAGGGGGGTACGAGCAGTACTTC. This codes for CSVWHGGGYEQYF.

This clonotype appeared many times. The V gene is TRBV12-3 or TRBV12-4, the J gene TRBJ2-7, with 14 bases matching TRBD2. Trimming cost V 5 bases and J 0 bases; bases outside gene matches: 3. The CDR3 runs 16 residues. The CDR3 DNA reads TGTGCCAGCAGTCCTGGGACTAGCGGGAGCTCCTACGAGCAGTACTTC. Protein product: CASSPGTSGSSYEQYF.

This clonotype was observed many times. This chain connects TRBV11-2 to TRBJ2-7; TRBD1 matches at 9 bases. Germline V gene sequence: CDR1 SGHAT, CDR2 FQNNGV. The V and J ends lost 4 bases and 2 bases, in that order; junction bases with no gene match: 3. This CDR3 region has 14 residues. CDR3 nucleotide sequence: TGTGCCAGCAGCTCGGACAGGGGCCCCTACGAGCAGTACTTC. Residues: CASSSDRGPYEQYF.

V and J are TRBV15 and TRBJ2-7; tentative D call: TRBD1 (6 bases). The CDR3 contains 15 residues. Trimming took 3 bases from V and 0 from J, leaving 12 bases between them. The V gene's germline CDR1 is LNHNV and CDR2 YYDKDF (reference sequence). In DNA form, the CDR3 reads TGTGCCACCAGCAGCCAACGGACAGTCTCCTACGAGCAGTACTTC. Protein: CATSSQRTVSYEQYF.

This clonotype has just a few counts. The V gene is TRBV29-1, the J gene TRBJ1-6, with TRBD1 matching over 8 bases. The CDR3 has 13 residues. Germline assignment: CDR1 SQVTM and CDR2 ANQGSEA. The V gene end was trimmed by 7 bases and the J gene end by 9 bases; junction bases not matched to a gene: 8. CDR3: CSGLGQGVSPLHF. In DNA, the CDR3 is TGCAGCGGACTTGGACAGGGTGTTTCACCCCTCCACTTT.

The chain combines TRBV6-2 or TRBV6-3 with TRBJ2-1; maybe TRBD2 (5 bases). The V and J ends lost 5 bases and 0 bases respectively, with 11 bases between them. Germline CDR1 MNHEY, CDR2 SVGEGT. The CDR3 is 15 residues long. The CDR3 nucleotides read TGTGCCAGCAGTCCGGACTTGAACTCCTACAATGAGCAGTTCTTC. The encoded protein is CASSPDLNSYNEQFF.

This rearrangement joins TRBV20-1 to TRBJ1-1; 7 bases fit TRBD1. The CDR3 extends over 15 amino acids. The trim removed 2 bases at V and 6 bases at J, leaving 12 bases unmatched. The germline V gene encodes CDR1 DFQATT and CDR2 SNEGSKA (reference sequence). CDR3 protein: CSARRYRGGGPEAFF. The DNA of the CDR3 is TGCAGTGCTAGACGCTACAGGGGTGGGGGTCCTGAAGCTTTCTTT.

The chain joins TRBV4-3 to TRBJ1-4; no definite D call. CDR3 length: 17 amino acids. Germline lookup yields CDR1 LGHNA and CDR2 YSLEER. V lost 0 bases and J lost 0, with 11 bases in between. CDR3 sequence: CASSQDSLGATNEKLFF. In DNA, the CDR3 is TGCGCCAGCAGCCAAGATTCCCTCGGGGCAACTAATGAAAAACTGTTTTTT.

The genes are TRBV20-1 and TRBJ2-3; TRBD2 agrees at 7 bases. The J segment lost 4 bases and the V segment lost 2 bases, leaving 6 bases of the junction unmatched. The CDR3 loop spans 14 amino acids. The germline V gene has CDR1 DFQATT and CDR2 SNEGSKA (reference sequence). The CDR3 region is CSARRAAGADTQYF. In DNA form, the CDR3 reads TGCAGTGCTAGACGCGCGGCGGGAGCAGATACGCAGTATTTT.

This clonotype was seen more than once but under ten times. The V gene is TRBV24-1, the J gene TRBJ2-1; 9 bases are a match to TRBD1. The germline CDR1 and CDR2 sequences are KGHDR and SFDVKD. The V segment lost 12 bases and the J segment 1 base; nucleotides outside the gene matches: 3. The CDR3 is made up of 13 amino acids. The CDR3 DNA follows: TGTGCCGCACAGGGGGCATCCTACAATGAGCAGTTCTTC. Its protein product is CAAQGASYNEQFF.

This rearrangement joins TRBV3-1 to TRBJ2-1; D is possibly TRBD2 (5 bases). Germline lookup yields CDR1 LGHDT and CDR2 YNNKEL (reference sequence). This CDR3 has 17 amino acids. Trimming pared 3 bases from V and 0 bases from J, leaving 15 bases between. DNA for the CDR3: TGTGCCAGCAGCCAGGGGAGCCGGATGAGCTCCTACAATGAGCAGTTCTTC. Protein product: CASSQGSRMSSYNEQFF.